This T cell receptor beta chain derives from a study of OX40 agonist ivuxolimab in advanced cancers. Background on the study: Ivuxolimab is an agonistic anti-OX40 (CD134) antibody, and patients were treated with it.

Libraries were prepared by immunoSEQ multiplex PCR; TCRdb keeps only in-frame clonotypes and omits some of them. The sample contains some 45,000 clones, about 89% of which appear only once. This sequence was found in an adult with an advanced solid tumor such as melanoma, head and neck, liver or kidney cancer. The sequenced sample was CD4+ or CD8+ T cells sorted from blood, obtained in a trial of the OX40 agonist ivuxolimab.

The CDR3 DNA follows: TGTGCCAGCAGTGCCACGGATCCCTCGCTGGGGGATACGCAGTATTTT. This sequence encodes CASSATDPSLGDTQYF. V and J are TRBV27 and TRBJ2-3; unclear D gene. V was shortened by 5 bases and J by 6 bases, with 21 bases between the two germline ends. CDR3 length equals 16 residues. Germline assignment: CDR1 MNHEY and CDR2 SMNVEV (reference sequence).